This T cell receptor beta chain was sequenced during a study of cytomegalovirus exposure and HLA in healthy donors. Study-wide context: Genotyping of some 390 donors showed that approximately 83% belonged to the Caucasian-associated ancestry cluster.

Turning to this clone: Its antigen is still unknown.

Overall study results and limits: The study designated around 150 TCR beta chains cytomegalovirus-associated.

Use of 60 Vbeta and 13 Jbeta primers characterized the PCR. The assay was immunoSEQ multiplex PCR, and TCRdb's table has in-frame clones only and misses some. This sample has tens of thousands of clones, with about 78% found just once. Source material: PBMCs. This receptor was identified in a woman aged 40-49 years in good health and CMV-seronegative.

Written as DNA, the CDR3 is TGTGCCAGTAGTACGGGGGATAACAATCAGCCCCAGCATTTT. Translating gives CASSTGDNNQPQHF. V and J are TRBV19 and TRBJ1-5; D might be TRBD1 (5 bases). Looked up from germline, CDR1 is LNHDA and CDR2 is SQIVND (reference sequence). V lost 4 bases and J 3 bases, leaving 10 bases between the germline ends. The CDR3 contains 14 residues.